This TCR beta chain appears in the sequencing data of a study of blood T cells in healthy people across ages. CDR3 length: 14 residues. V dropped 3 bases and J dropped 13; count of bases not matched to a gene: 13. Germline values: CDR1 SEHNR, CDR2 FQNEAQ (reference sequence). Remarks on this clonotype: The antigen is undetermined.

Findings of the study overall: Diversity was estimated from one million T cells, and these estimates were considered underestimates.

The second PCR ran roughly 6 to 11 cycles with a sample-barcoded 5' primer and J-beta primers. From the 5' RACE reads, TCRdb called clonotypes with MiXCR, one entry per CDR3 protein. Altogether around 1,000,000 distinct CDR3 sequences are present, roughly two fifths being singletons, with the ten largest covering approximately 14%. The chain combines TRBV7-9 with TRBJ2-5, with 8 bases identical to TRBD1. The sequenced sample was blood. The TCR originated in a man between 18 and 29 years old in good health. The CDR3 here is CASSLQGAYDERYF. The CDR3 DNA is TGTGCCAGCAGCTTGCAGGGGGCGTACGACGAGCGGTACTTC.